The T cell receptor (beta chain) described here comes from a study of shared clonotypes between healthy human individuals. For this clone: The junction does not match germline at one end; this may be a read error. Within the sample, other DNA sequences also encode this same CDR3.

The repertoire was sequenced with immunoSEQ multiplex PCR; TCRdb's copy has only in-frame clones and lacks some. The sample gives some 1,600,000 clones, under 99% of which show up once; 0.45% is in the top ten. Germline CDR1 and CDR2: SGHRS and YFSETQ. This CDR3 region has 14 residues. Into CD45RA+ naive and CD45RA-negative memory subsets, the CD4+ cells were split. Sequencing was done on a sample of naive CD4+ T cells sorted from blood. The sample's subset: CD45RA+ positively selected. V is TRBV5-1 and J is TRBJ1-2, with TRBD1 as a possible D gene (6 bases). This TCR derives from a man in his thirties or forties in good health. CDR3: CASSLDRPNYGYTF. The CDR3, as DNA: TGTGCCAGCAGCTTGGACAGACCCAACTATGGCTACACCTTC. The whole variable domain, filled in from reference TRBV5-1 and TRBJ1-2, reads KAGVTQTPRYLIKTRGQQVTLSCSPISGHRSVSWYQQTPGQGLQFLFEYFSETQRNKGNFPGRFSGRQFSNSRSEMNVSTLELGDSALYLCASSLDRPNYGYTFGSGTRLTVV.